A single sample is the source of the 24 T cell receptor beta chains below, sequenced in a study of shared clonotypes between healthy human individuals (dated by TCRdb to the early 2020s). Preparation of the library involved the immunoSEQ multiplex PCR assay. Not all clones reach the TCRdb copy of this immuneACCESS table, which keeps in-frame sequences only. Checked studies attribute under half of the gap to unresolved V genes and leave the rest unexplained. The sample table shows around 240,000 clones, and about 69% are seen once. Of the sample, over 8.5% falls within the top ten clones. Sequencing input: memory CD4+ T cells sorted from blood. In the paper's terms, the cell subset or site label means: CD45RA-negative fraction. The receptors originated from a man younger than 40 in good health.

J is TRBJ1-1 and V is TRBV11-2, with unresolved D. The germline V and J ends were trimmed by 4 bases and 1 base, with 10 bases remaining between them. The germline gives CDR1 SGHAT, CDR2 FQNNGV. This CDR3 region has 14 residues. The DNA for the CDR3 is TGTGCCAGCAGCTCCTCCTGGGGGAACACTGAAGCTTTCTTT. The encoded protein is CASSSSWGNTEAFF.

Here the CDR3 DNA reads TGTGCCAGCAGCGCCGGGAGGGGAAACACCATATATTTT. This encodes CASSAGRGNTIYF. V gene TRBV7-2 combines with J gene TRBJ1-3, with no clear D. V was cut by 5 bases and J by 4 bases, with 9 bases left in between. Germline CDR1 and CDR2: SGHTA and FQGNSA. The CDR3 runs 13 residues. Looking up the rest from reference TRBV7-2 and TRBJ1-3 gives the full variable domain: GAGVSQSPSNKVTEKGKDVELRCDPISGHTALYWYRQSLGQGLEFLIYFQGNSAPDKSGLPSDRFSAERTGGSVSTLTIQRTQQEDSAVYLCASSAGRGNTIYFGEGSWLTVV.

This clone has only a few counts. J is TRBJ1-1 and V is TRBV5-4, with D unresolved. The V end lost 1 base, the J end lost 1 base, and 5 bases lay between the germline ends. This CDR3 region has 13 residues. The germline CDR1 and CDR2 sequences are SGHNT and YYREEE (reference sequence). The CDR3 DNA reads TGTGCCAGCAGCTTGACGGCGAACACTGAAGCTTTCTTT. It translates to CASSLTANTEAFF.

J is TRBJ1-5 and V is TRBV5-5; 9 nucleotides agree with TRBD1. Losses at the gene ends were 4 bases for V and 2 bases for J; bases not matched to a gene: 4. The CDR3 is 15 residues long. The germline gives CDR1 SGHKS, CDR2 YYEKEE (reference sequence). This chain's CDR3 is CASSQQGAGNQPQHF. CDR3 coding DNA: TGTGCCAGCAGCCAACAGGGGGCTGGCAATCAGCCCCAGCATTTT.

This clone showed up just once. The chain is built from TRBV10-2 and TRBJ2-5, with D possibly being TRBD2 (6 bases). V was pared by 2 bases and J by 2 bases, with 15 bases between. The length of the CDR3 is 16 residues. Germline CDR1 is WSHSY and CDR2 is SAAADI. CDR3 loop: CASSEIAVPSQETQYF. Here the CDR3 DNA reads TGCGCCAGCAGTGAGATAGCGGTGCCGTCTCAAGAGACCCAGTACTTC.

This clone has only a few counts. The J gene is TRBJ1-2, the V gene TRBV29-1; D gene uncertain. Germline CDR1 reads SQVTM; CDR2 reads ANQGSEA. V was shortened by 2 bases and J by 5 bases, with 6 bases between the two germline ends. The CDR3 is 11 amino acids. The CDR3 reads CSVEQGYGYTF. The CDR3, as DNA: TGCAGCGTTGAACAAGGGTATGGCTACACCTTC.

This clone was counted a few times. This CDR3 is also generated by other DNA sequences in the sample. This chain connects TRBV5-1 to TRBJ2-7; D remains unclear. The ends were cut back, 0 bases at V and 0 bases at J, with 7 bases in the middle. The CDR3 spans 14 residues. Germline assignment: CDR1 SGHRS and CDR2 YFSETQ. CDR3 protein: CASSLVLNSYEQYF. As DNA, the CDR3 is TGCGCCAGCAGCTTGGTACTTAACTCCTACGAGCAGTACTTC. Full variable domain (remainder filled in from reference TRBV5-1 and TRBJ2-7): KAGVTQTPRYLIKTRGQQVTLSCSPISGHRSVSWYQQTPGQGLQFLFEYFSETQRNKGNFPGRFSGRQFSNSRSEMNVSTLELGDSALYLCASSLVLNSYEQYFGPGTRLTVT.

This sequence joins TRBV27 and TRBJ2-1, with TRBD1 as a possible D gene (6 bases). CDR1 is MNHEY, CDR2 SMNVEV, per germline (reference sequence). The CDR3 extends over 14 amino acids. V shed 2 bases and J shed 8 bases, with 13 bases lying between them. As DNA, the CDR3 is TGTGCCAGCAGTTTAGCGGCAGGGGTCGATGAGCAGTTCTTC. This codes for CASSLAAGVDEQFF.

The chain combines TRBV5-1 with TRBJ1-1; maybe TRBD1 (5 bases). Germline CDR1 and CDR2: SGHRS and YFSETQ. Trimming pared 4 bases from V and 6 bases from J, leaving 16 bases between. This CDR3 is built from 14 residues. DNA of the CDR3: TGCGCCAGCAGCACCGATGGGGGGACCCCTGAAGCTTTCTTT. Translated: CASSTDGGTPEAFF.

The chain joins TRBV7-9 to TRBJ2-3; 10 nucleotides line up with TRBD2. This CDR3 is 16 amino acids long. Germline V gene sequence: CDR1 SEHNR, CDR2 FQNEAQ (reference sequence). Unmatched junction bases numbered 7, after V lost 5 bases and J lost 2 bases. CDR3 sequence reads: CASSRLAGLNTDTQYF. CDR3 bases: TGTGCCAGCAGCCGACTAGCGGGCTTAAACACAGATACGCAGTATTTT.

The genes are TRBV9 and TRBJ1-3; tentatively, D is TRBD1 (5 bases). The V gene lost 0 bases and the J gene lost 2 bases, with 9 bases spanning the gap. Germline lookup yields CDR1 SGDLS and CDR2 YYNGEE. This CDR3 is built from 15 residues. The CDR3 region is CASSVGGLTGNTIYF. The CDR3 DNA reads TGTGCCAGCAGCGTAGGGGGACTCACTGGAAACACCATATATTTT.

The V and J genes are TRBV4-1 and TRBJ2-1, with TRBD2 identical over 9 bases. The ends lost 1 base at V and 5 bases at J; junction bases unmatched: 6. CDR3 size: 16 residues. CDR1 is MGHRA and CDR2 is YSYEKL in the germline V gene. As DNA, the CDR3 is TGCGCCAGCAGCCAAGGACTAGCGGAGAACAACAATGAGCAGTTCTTC. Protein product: CASSQGLAENNNEQFF.

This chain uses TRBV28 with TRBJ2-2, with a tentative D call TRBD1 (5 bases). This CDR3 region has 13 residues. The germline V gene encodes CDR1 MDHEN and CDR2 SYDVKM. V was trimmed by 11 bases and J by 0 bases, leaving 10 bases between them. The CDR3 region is CAGADSNTGELFF. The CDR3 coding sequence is TGTGCCGGGGCGGATTCGAACACCGGGGAGCTGTTTTTT.

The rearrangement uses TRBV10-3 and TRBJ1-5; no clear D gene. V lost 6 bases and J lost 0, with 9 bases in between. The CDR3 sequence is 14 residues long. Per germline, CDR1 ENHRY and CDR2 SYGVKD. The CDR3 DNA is TGTGCCATCAGCCCGGAAGGTAGCAATCAGCCCCAGCATTTT. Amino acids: CAISPEGSNQPQHF.

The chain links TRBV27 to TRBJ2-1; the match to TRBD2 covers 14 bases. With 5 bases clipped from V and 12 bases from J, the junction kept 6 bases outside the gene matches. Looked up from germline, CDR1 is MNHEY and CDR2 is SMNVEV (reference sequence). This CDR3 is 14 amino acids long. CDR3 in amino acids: CASSRTSGRIGQFF. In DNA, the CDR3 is TGTGCCAGCAGTCGGACTAGCGGGAGGATAGGGCAGTTCTTC.

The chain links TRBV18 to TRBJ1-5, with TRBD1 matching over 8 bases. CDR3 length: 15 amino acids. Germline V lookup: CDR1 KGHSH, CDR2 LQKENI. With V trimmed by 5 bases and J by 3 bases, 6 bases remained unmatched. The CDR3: CASSKGQGHNQPQHF. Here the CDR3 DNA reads TGTGCCAGCTCAAAAGGACAGGGACACAATCAGCCCCAGCATTTT.

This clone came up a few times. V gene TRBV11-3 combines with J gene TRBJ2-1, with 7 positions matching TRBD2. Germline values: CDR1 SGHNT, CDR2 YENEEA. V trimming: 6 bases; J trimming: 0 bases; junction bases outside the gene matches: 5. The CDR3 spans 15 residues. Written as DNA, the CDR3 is TGTGCCAGCAGTTACGTAGCGGGCTCCTACAATGAGCAGTTCTTC. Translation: CASSYVAGSYNEQFF.

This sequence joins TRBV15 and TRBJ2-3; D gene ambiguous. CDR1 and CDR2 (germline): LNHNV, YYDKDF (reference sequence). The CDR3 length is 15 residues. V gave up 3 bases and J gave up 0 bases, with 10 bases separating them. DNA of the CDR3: TGTGCCACCAGCAGCCAGGTACCTAGCACAGATACGCAGTATTTT. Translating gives CATSSQVPSTDTQYF. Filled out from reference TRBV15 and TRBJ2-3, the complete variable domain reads DAMVIQNPRYQVTQFGKPVTLSCSQTLNHNVMYWYQQKSSQAPKLLFHYYDKDFNNEADTPDNFQSRRPNTSFCFLDIRSPGLGDTAMYLCATSSQVPSTDTQYFGPGTRLTVL.

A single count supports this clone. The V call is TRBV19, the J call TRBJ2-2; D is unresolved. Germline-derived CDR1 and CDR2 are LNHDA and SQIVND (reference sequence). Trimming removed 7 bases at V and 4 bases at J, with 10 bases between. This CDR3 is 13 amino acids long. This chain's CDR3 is CASIFSLTGELFF. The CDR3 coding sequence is TGTGCCAGTATTTTCTCCCTCACCGGGGAGCTGTTTTTT.

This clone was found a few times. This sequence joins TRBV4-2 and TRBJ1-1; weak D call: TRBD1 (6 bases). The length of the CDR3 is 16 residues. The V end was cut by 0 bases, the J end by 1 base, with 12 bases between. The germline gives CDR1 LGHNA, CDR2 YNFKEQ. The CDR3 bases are TGTGCCAGCAGCCAAGATCAGTCCAGGGGGAACACTGAAGCTTTCTTT. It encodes CASSQDQSRGNTEAFF.

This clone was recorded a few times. The CDR3 sequence: CASSPDPGTPQFF. CDR3 nucleotides: TGTGCCAGCAGCCCAGATCCCGGGACGCCGCAGTTCTTC. The rearrangement uses TRBV7-3 and TRBJ2-1; D is perhaps TRBD1 or TRBD2 (5 bases each). In germline, CDR1 is SGHTA, CDR2 FQGTGA. The V gene lost 5 bases and the J gene lost 12 bases, with 17 bases spanning the gap. There are 13 residues in the CDR3.

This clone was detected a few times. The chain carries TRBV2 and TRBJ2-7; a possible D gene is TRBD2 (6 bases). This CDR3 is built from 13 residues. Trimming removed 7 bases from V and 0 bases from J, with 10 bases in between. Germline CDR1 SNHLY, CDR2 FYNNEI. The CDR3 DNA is TGTGCCAGCATCGGCGGGACCTCCTACGAGCAGTACTTC. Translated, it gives CASIGGTSYEQYF.

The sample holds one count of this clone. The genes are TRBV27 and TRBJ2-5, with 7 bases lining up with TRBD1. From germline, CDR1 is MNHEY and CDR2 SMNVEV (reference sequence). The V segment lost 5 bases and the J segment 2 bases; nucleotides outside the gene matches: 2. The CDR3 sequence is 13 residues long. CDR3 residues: CASSRQGQETQYF. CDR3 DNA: TGTGCCAGCAGTCGACAGGGACAAGAGACCCAGTACTTC.

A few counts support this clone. For the CDR3, the DNA is TGCGCCAGCAGCCAAGGTCTCGAGCAGTACTTC. It specifies CASSQGLEQYF. The chain employs TRBV4-3 and TRBJ2-7; D gene uncertain. Trimming removed 1 base at V and 6 bases at J, with 4 bases between. The CDR3 covers 11 residues. CDR1 LGHNA and CDR2 YSLEER come from the germline V gene.